One and the same sample provided the 7 T cell receptor beta chains below, sequenced in a study of T cells after yellow fever vaccination. TCRdb reanalysed the 5' RACE reads using MiXCR and keeps one entry per CDR3 protein. The sample includes 250,000 to 400,000 distinct CDR3 sequences, roughly 3.9% of them seen just once. Specimen: PBMCs, collected 5 days after the yellow fever booster vaccination. These receptors all stem from a young man who received the YFV17D yellow fever vaccine.

The genes are TRBV3-1 and TRBJ2-3, with TRBD2 as a possible D gene (6 bases). The CDR3 is 17 residues long. CDR1 and CDR2 (germline): LGHDT, YNNKEL (reference sequence). Trimming stripped 0 bases from V and 0 bases from J, with 13 bases between. In DNA form, the CDR3 reads TGTGCCAGCAGCCAAGAGGCGGCGGGGTCTAGCACAGATACGCAGTATTTT. Translated: CASSQEAAGSSTDTQYF.

The table lists this clonotype with a few counts. The CDR3 reads CASSLRGLAGFYNEQFF. In nucleotides, the CDR3 is TGTGCCAGCAGCCTCAGGGGACTAGCGGGGTTCTACAATGAGCAGTTCTTC. The chain links TRBV9 to TRBJ2-1; 13 nucleotides match TRBD2. The CDR3 length is 17 residues. J was trimmed by 3 bases and V by 4 bases; bases with no gene match: 7. The germline V gene encodes CDR1 SGDLS and CDR2 YYNGEE.

This clonotype was picked up many times. This chain uses TRBV20-1 with TRBJ1-1; D is unresolved. The V and J ends lost 0 bases and 7 bases respectively, with 9 bases between them. Germline V CDR1 and CDR2: DFQATT, SNEGSKA (reference sequence). This CDR3 is built from 12 residues. CDR3 coding DNA: TGCAGTGCTAGAGAGGCAGGACGTGAAGCTTTCTTT. Translating gives CSAREAGREAFF.

This chain links TRBV5-1 with TRBJ1-2; no definite D call. CDR3 length: 15 residues. Germline V gene sequence: CDR1 SGHRS, CDR2 YFSETQ. Between the trimmed V and J ends, which lost 0 bases and 1 base, there was a span of 10 bases. This CDR3 is CASSLAGVGNYGYTF. CDR3 nucleotide sequence: TGCGCCAGCAGCTTGGCCGGGGTTGGTAACTATGGCTACACCTTC.

The V and J genes are TRBV20-1 and TRBJ2-3, with D possibly TRBD2 on 5 matching bases. Germline V gene lookup returns CDR1 DFQATT and CDR2 SNEGSKA (reference sequence). V gave up 0 bases and J gave up 0 bases, with 7 bases separating them. This CDR3 contains 14 residues. The CDR3 here is CSAREAASTDTQYF. CDR3 coding DNA: TGCAGTGCTAGAGAAGCGGCGAGCACAGATACGCAGTATTTT.

This clonotype was picked up a small number of times. The V and J genes are TRBV20-1 and TRBJ2-3; no firm D call. This CDR3 has 12 residues. Trimming removed 7 bases at V and 2 bases at J, with 10 bases between. Germline V gene sequence: CDR1 DFQATT, CDR2 SNEGSKA (reference sequence). CDR3 amino acids: CSVSTLTDTQYF. The CDR3 region has the DNA TGCAGTGTTTCGACCCTCACAGATACGCAGTATTTT.

This clonotype was seen a handful of times. The chain joins TRBV28 to TRBJ1-1; a possible D gene is TRBD1 (5 bases). Looked up from germline, CDR1 is MDHEN and CDR2 is SYDVKM. V lost 3 bases and J lost 4, with 18 bases in between. The CDR3 loop spans 16 amino acids. CDR3: CASSFPLGRGGTEAFF. In nucleotides, the CDR3 is TGTGCCAGCAGTTTCCCCCTAGGAAGGGGTGGCACTGAAGCTTTCTTT.